This T cell receptor beta chain was obtained from a study of cytomegalovirus exposure and HLA in healthy donors. On the study more broadly: Both the roughly 120 validation repertoires and the approximately 670 first-cohort repertoires used the same platform, as reported by a later analysis. Study-wide results and limits: Confirmation was obtained in vitro that a few CMV-associated chains are specific for CMV antigens. There were 150 to 200 TCR beta chains listed as cytomegalovirus-associated. Usually a TCR sequence was rare, but some public TCRs were found in many donors.

A word on this clone: Its matching antigen is unknown.

Sequencing was performed with immunoSEQ multiplex PCR; in TCRdb, only in-frame clones are kept and a portion is missing. The table lists about 270,000 clones, approximately 86% of them singletons. Germline V CDR1 and CDR2: GTSNPN, SVGIG (reference sequence). V was clipped by 2 bases and J by 2 bases, with 10 bases between them. The length of the CDR3 is 14 residues. The receptor comes from a woman younger than 35 in good health and CMV-seronegative. J is TRBJ1-5 and V is TRBV30, with a tentative D call TRBD1 (6 bases). Sequencing was performed on PBMCs. The CDR3 nucleotides are TGTGCCTGGAGTCCAGGGGTTCGCAATCAGCCCCAGCATTTT. The encoded protein is CAWSPGVRNQPQHF.